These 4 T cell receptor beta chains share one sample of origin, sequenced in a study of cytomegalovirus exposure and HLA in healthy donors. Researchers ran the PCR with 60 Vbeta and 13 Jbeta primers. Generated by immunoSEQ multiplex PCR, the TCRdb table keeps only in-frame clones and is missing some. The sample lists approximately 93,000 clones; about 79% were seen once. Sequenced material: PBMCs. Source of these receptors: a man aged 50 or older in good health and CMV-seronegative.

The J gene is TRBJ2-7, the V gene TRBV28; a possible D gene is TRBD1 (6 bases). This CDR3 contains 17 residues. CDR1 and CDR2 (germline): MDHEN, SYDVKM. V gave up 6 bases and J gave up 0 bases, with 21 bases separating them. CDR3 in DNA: TGTGCCAGCAGGTCCGACAGGAGAAACGGGCCCTCCTACGAGCAGTACTTC. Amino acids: CASRSDRRNGPSYEQYF.

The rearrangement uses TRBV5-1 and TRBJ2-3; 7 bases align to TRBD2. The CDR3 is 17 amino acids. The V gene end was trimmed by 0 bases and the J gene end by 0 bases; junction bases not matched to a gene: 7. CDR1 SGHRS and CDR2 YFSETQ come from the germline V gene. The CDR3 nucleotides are TGCGCCAGCAGCTTGGTCGGGTTTAGCGGGAGCACAGATACGCAGTATTTT. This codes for CASSLVGFSGSTDTQYF.

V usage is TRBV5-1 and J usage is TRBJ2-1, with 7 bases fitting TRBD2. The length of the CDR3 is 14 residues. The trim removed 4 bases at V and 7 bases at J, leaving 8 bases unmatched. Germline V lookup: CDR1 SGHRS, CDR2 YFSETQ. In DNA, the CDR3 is TGCGCCAGCAGCCTTACGGGAGGAGAAAATGAGCAGTTCTTC. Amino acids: CASSLTGGENEQFF.

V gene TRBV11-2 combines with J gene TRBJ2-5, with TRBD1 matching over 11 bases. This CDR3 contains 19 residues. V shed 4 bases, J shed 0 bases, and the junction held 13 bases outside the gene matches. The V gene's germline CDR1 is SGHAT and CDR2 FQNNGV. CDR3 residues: CASSSGDRGASGYQETQYF. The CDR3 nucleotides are TGTGCCAGCAGCTCAGGGGACAGGGGGGCTAGCGGATACCAAGAGACCCAGTACTTC.